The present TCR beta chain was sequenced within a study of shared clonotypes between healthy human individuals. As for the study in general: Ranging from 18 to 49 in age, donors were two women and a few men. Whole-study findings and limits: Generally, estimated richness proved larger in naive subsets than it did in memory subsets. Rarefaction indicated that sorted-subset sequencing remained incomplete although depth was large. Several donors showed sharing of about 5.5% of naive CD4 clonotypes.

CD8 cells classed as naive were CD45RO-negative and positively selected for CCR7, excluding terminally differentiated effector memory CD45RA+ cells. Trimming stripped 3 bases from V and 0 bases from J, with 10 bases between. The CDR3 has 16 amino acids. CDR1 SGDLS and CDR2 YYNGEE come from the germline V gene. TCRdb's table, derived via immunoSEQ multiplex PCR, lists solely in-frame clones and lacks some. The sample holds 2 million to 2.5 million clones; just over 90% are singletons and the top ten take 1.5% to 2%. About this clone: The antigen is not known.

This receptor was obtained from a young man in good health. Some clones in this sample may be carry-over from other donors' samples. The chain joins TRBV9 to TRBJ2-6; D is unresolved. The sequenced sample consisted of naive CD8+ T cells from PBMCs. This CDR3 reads CASSAFRASGANVLTF. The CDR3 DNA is TGTGCCAGCAGCGCGTTCCGGGCCTCTGGGGCCAACGTCCTGACTTTC.